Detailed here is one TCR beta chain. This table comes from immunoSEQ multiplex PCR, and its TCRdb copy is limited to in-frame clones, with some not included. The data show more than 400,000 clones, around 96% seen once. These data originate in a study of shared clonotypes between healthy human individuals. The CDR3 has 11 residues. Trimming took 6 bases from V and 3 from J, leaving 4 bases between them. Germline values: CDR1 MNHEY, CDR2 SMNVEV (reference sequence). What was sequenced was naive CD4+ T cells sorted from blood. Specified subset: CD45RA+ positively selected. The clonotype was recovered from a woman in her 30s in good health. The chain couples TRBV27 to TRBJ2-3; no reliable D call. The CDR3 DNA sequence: TGTGCCAGCAGGTCAACAGATACGCAGTATTTT. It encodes CASRSTDTQYF.